The clone carrying this TCR beta chain was counted once. The data were obtained in a study of T cell responses to AZD1222 COVID-19 vaccine. The CDR3 runs to 12 residues. Trimming took 3 bases from V and 4 from J, leaving 4 bases between them. The protocol was immunoSEQ multiplex PCR, while the TCRdb copy is restricted to in-frame clones and leaves out a portion. The data hold over 150,000 clones, with roughly 89% observed a single time. This chain links TRBV12-3 or TRBV12-4 with TRBJ1-3, with D unresolved. This receptor was obtained from an adult who received the AZD1222 COVID-19 vaccine. The sample consisted of peripheral blood, taken 28 days after the second AZD1222 dose. The CDR3 loop is CASSLTGNTIYF. The CDR3 nucleotides read TGTGCCAGCAGTTTGACAGGAAACACCATATATTTT.